These T cell receptor beta chains were read from a single sample in a study of blood T cells in healthy people across ages. Each CDR3 protein is one row after TCRdb ran MiXCR on the 5' RACE reads. The top ten hold 15% to 20% of the sample, which has hundreds of thousands of distinct CDR3 sequences, around 45% seen once. Sequenced: blood. These receptors all stem from a man of 80 years or more in good health. Each CDR3 is given with its conserved first and last residue. The D gene is left open where the match is weak. Expanded clones are given a class, and other clones once, few, many or no size at all.

TRBV19	once	TRBJ1-2	.	CASTKPYWENANYGYTF	TGTGCCAGTACCAAACCGTACTGGGAGAATGCTAACTATGGCTACACCTTC
TRBV11-3	.	TRBJ2-1	.	CASSLSGWQQFF	TGTGCCAGCAGCTTAAGCGGCTGGCAGCAGTTCTTC
TRBV7-2	few	TRBJ2-3	TRBD2	CASSPLAGVLDTQYF	TGTGCCAGCAGCCCTCTAGCGGGAGTTTTAGATACGCAGTATTTT
TRBV11-3	once	TRBJ2-3	TRBD1	CASSRTGVRTDTQYF	TGTGCCAGCAGCCGGACAGGGGTCAGGACAGATACGCAGTATTTT
TRBV20-1	.	TRBJ1-1	.	CSAREGPSQAFF	TGCAGTGCTAGAGAGGGGCCCAGCCAAGCTTTCTTT
TRBV12-3/TRBV12-4	.	TRBJ2-3	TRBD2	CASNILAGETETQYF	TGTGCCAGCAACATACTAGCGGGAGAAACAGAGACGCAGTATTTT
TRBV9	few	TRBJ2-7	.	CASSGSGWGEQYF	TGTGCCAGCAGCGGGTCCGGCTGGGGCGAGCAGTACTTC
TRBV19	.	TRBJ2-1	.	CARRGYFYNEQFF	TGTGCCAGGAGGGGCTACTTCTACAATGAGCAGTTCTTC
TRBV4-2	many	TRBJ2-7	.	CASSQSDGTKAEQYF	TGTGCCAGCAGCCAGAGCGATGGGACCAAAGCCGAGCAGTACTTC
TRBV7-2	.	TRBJ2-5	.	CASSLIPGLQGEAQYF	TGTGCCAGCAGCCTTATTCCGGGGCTCCAGGGGGAGGCCCAGTACTTC